One and the same sample provided the 23 T cell receptor beta chains below, sequenced in a study of cytomegalovirus exposure and HLA in healthy donors. The PCR used 60 Vbeta and 13 Jbeta primers. Produced via immunoSEQ multiplex PCR; TCRdb's table is partial and in-frame only. Of roughly 150,000 clones listed, over 75% are singletons. The sample taken for sequencing was PBMCs. The receptor source for this set is a woman younger than 45 in good health and CMV-seronegative.

The rearrangement uses TRBV5-4 and TRBJ1-2; a possible D gene is TRBD1 (5 bases). This CDR3 spans 17 amino acids. V shed 1 base and J shed 4 bases, with 20 bases lying between them. The germline gives CDR1 SGHNT, CDR2 YYREEE (reference sequence). In DNA, the CDR3 is TGTGCCAGCAGCTTGTCCAGGGAACAAGGGGTAGTCTATGGCTACACCTTC. Its translation: CASSLSREQGVVYGYTF.

The chain couples TRBV5-1 to TRBJ2-1; TRBD2 agrees at 11 bases. This CDR3 contains 16 residues. J lost 4 bases, V lost 4 bases, and 7 bases had no gene match. In germline, CDR1 is SGHRS, CDR2 YFSETQ. The CDR3 DNA follows: TGCGCCAGCAGCGCCCGACTAGCGGGGCGATACAATGAGCAGTTCTTC. As protein: CASSARLAGRYNEQFF.

V gene TRBV30 combines with J gene TRBJ1-2, with D hard to call. Germline lookup yields CDR1 GTSNPN and CDR2 SVGIG (reference sequence). The ends were cut back, 1 base at V and 7 bases at J, with 10 bases in the middle. CDR3 length equals 12 residues. The CDR3: CAWSGGGPGYTF. The DNA of the CDR3 is TGTGCCTGGAGTGGTGGTGGGCCTGGCTACACCTTC. Full variable domain (missing parts from reference TRBV30 and TRBJ1-2): SQTIHQWPATLVQPVGSPLSLECTVEGTSNPNLYWYRQAAGRGLQLLFYSVGIGQISSEVPQNLSASRPQDRQFILSSKKLLLSDSGFYLCAWSGGGPGYTFGSGTRLTVV.

The chain couples TRBV6-1 to TRBJ2-2; TRBD2 agrees at 8 bases. The V gene end was trimmed by 9 bases and the J gene end by 2 bases; junction bases not matched to a gene: 8. CDR1 is MNHNS and CDR2 is SASEGT in the germline V gene. The CDR3 length is 15 residues. The CDR3: CASHRGGRNTGELFF. The CDR3 nucleotides read TGTGCCAGTCACCGGGGGGGGCGAAACACCGGGGAGCTGTTTTTT.

This clone has only one observation. This chain links TRBV7-6 with TRBJ2-2; weak D call: TRBD1 (6 bases). The V and J ends lost 2 bases and 7 bases respectively, with 11 bases between them. The CDR3 loop spans 14 amino acids. Germline V gene lookup returns CDR1 SGHVS and CDR2 FNYEAQ. CDR3 residues: CASSLPRGNGELFF. The CDR3 nucleotides read TGTGCCAGCAGCTTACCTAGGGGGAACGGGGAGCTGTTTTTT. Together with reference TRBV7-6 and TRBJ2-2, the CDR3 gives the full variable domain: GAGVSQSPRYKVTKRGQDVALRCDPISGHVSLYWYRQALGQGPEFLTYFNYEAQQDKSGLPNDRFSAERPEGSISTLTIQRTEQRDSAMYRCASSLPRGNGELFFGEGSRLTVL.

The gene calls are TRBV19 and TRBJ2-1, with 14 positions matching TRBD2. V trimming: 4 bases; J trimming: 0 bases; junction bases outside the gene matches: 11. The CDR3 is 20 residues long. Germline V gives CDR1 LNHDA, CDR2 SQIVND (reference sequence). The chain's CDR3 is CASSTGGTSGGSGSYNEQFF. CDR3 in DNA: TGTGCCAGTAGTACTGGCGGGACTAGCGGGGGCTCCGGCTCCTACAATGAGCAGTTCTTC.

The V gene is TRBV1, the J gene TRBJ2-3; the D call of TRBD2 is as the table states it, not checked on the DNA. TRBV1 is a recognized pseudogene. CDR3 length: 15 amino acids. The CDR3 nucleotides read TGCACCAGCAGCTTTAGGGGGGGGGCCACAGATACGCAGTATTTT. It codes for CTSSFRGGATDTQYF.

This clone was found once. This chain connects TRBV25-1 to TRBJ1-1; 7 bases match TRBD1. The V and J ends lost 5 bases and 0 bases, in that order; junction bases with no gene match: 6. The germline V gene has CDR1 MGHDK and CDR2 SYGVNS. This CDR3 is built from 15 residues. This CDR3 reads CASSPMTGLNTEAFF. In nucleotides, the CDR3 is TGTGCCAGCAGTCCCATGACAGGGTTGAACACTGAAGCTTTCTTT. The whole variable domain, filled in from reference TRBV25-1 and TRBJ1-1, reads EADIYQTPRYLVIGTGKKITLECSQTMGHDKMYWYQQDPGMELHLIHYSYGVNSTEKGDLSSESTVSRIRTEHFPLTLESARPSHTSQYLCASSPMTGLNTEAFFGQGTRLTVV.

The chain joins TRBV5-1 to TRBJ2-1; D not resolved. The CDR3 is 15 amino acids. Trimming took 0 bases from V and 5 from J, leaving 12 bases between them. Germline values: CDR1 SGHRS, CDR2 YFSETQ. The CDR3 spells CASSLEQRVNNEQFF. The CDR3 nucleotides are TGCGCCAGCAGCTTGGAACAGAGAGTGAACAATGAGCAGTTCTTC.

This clone was seen a handful of times. The J gene is TRBJ1-5, the V gene TRBV2; 8 bases line up with TRBD1. The V gene end was trimmed by 4 bases and the J gene end by 4 bases; junction bases not matched to a gene: 3. Germline V gene lookup returns CDR1 SNHLY and CDR2 FYNNEI. The CDR3 runs 14 residues. This CDR3 is CASSVDRGNQPQHF. The CDR3 DNA sequence: TGTGCCAGCAGTGTTGACAGGGGAAATCAGCCCCAGCATTTT.

The chain uses TRBV5-1 and TRBJ1-2, with D maybe TRBD1 (6 bases). Germline CDR1 and CDR2: SGHRS and YFSETQ. Trimming cost V 4 bases and J 7 bases, with 14 bases left between them. The CDR3 spans 13 residues. The CDR3 nucleotides read TGCGCCAGCAGCCCGATTGGACAGAGTGGCTACACCTTC. This gives the protein CASSPIGQSGYTF.

A few counts support this clone. The genes are TRBV29-1 and TRBJ1-2, with no clear D. Germline V CDR1 and CDR2: SQVTM, ANQGSEA. V was clipped by 7 bases and J by 0 bases, with 12 bases between them. The CDR3 runs 13 residues. This CDR3 is CSALAGTNYGYTF. DNA for the CDR3: TGCAGCGCCCTAGCCGGGACTAACTATGGCTACACCTTC.

This rearrangement joins TRBV7-9 to TRBJ1-1; D is possibly TRBD1 (5 bases). V lost 0 bases, J lost 6 bases, and 11 bases lay in between. Germline V lookup: CDR1 SEHNR, CDR2 FQNEAQ (reference sequence). The CDR3 extends over 14 amino acids. The chain's CDR3 is CASSLAEGRAEAFF. DNA of the CDR3: TGTGCCAGCAGCTTAGCGGAGGGGAGGGCTGAAGCTTTCTTT.

The chain joins TRBV19 to TRBJ1-1; D remains ambiguous. Germline CDR1 reads LNHDA; CDR2 reads SQIVND (reference sequence). The CDR3 runs to 12 residues. Trimming took 11 bases from V and 3 from J, leaving 13 bases between them. CDR3: CASTAQHTEAFF. The CDR3 bases are TGTGCCTCGACTGCCCAGCACACTGAAGCTTTCTTT.

The gene calls are TRBV30 and TRBJ2-2; possibly TRBD1 for D (5 bases). The CDR3 runs 13 residues. The V end was cut by 2 bases, the J end by 7 bases, with 11 bases between. Germline V gene lookup returns CDR1 GTSNPN and CDR2 SVGIG (reference sequence). CDR3 in DNA: TGTGCCTGGAGTAGGCAGGGTAGCGGGGAGCTGTTTTTT. Residues: CAWSRQGSGELFF. Looking up the rest from reference TRBV30 and TRBJ2-2 gives the full variable domain: SQTIHQWPATLVQPVGSPLSLECTVEGTSNPNLYWYRQAAGRGLQLLFYSVGIGQISSEVPQNLSASRPQDRQFILSSKKLLLSDSGFYLCAWSRQGSGELFFGEGSRLTVL.

This rearrangement joins TRBV27 to TRBJ1-2; the D gene is possibly TRBD1 (6 bases). Trimming cost V 5 bases and J 10 bases, with 20 bases left between them. The germline V gene has CDR1 MNHEY and CDR2 SMNVEV (reference sequence). The CDR3 is 14 amino acids. The CDR3 coding sequence is TGTGCCAGCAGTCATGACTCCGGGACACCTGACTACACCTTC. Its translation: CASSHDSGTPDYTF.

This clone was found once. V gene TRBV6-6 combines with J gene TRBJ1-2, with TRBD1 matching over 8 bases. Germline lookup yields CDR1 MNHNY and CDR2 SVGAGI (reference sequence). The CDR3 has 14 amino acids. The trim removed 5 bases at V and 4 bases at J, leaving 6 bases unmatched. CDR3 sequence reads: CASSPRTGGYGYTF. The CDR3 DNA follows: TGTGCCAGCAGTCCCCGTACAGGGGGCTATGGCTACACCTTC.

This clone appeared once. The chain has TRBV7-9 and TRBJ2-1; 8 bases line up with TRBD1. Trimming removed 4 bases from V and 7 bases from J; junction bases left unmatched: 12. Germline V gene lookup returns CDR1 SEHNR and CDR2 FQNEAQ (reference sequence). The CDR3 totals 16 residues. The CDR3 sequence is CASSSVGRGRLNEQFF. In DNA form, the CDR3 reads TGTGCCAGCAGCTCGGTCGGCAGGGGGCGATTAAATGAGCAGTTCTTC.

The chain carries TRBV29-1 and TRBJ2-2; TRBD1 agrees at 9 bases. Germline trimming cut 3 bases from V and 8 bases from J; bases unmatched to any gene: 7. Germline CDR1 SQVTM, CDR2 ANQGSEA. This CDR3 has 14 amino acids. The CDR3 nucleotides read TGCAGCGTTGATCACGGGACAGGGAGAGGGGAGCTGTTTTTT. Translation: CSVDHGTGRGELFF.

The chain combines TRBV6-6 with TRBJ1-2, with D perhaps TRBD1 (6 bases). This CDR3 comprises 11 residues. Per the germline V gene, CDR1 is MNHNY and CDR2 is SVGAGI (reference sequence). Trimming stripped 10 bases from V and 8 bases from J, with 14 bases between. The CDR3 DNA sequence: TGTGCCACCAACAGGGCGGGCGGCTACACCTTC. It specifies CATNRAGGYTF.

The V gene is TRBV5-6, the J gene TRBJ2-5, with D tentatively TRBD1 (5 bases). The CDR3 spans 15 residues. CDR1 and CDR2 from the germline V gene are SGHDT and YYEEEE. V lost 6 bases, J lost 3 bases, and 18 bases lay in between. CDR3 protein: CASTRVGQGEETQYF. CDR3 in DNA: TGTGCCAGCACCCGGGTTGGGCAGGGTGAAGAGACCCAGTACTTC.

This chain connects TRBV4-1 to TRBJ1-1, with a tentative D call TRBD1 (6 bases). Trimming pared 3 bases from V and 0 bases from J, leaving 11 bases between. CDR1 is MGHRA, CDR2 YSYEKL, per germline. CDR3 length: 15 residues. In DNA, the CDR3 is TGCGCCAGCAGCCAGGGGGCGCGAATGAACACTGAAGCTTTCTTT. This codes for CASSQGARMNTEAFF.

The rearrangement uses TRBV10-3 and TRBJ2-2; TRBD1 agrees at 9 bases. Looked up from germline, CDR1 is ENHRY and CDR2 is SYGVKD. V shed 5 bases and J 7 bases; nucleotides not matched to a gene: 5. This CDR3 region has 14 residues. CDR3 loop: CAISPDRGGGELFF. In DNA form, the CDR3 reads TGTGCCATCAGTCCGGACAGGGGTGGCGGGGAGCTGTTTTTT.